These T cell receptor beta chains were read from a single sample in a study of Ad26.COV2.S vaccination and SARS-CoV-2 variants. Profiling relied on immunoSEQ multiplex PCR, and the TCRdb table lists in-frame clones only, not all of them. The profile shows 330,000 or so clones, 85% to 90% of them singletons. The sequencing used peripheral blood, collected in a trial of Ad26.COV2.S vaccine versus placebo. The receptors were gathered from a person aged 18-60 years who received the Ad26.COV2.S COVID-19 vaccine or a placebo. The CDR3 runs from the conserved cysteine through the conserved F or W. The D gene is left open where the match is weak. Rows give clone size only sometimes, using once, few, many, or a class for an expanded clone.

TRBV9	-	TRBJ1-1	15	TRBD1	TGTGCCAGCAGCGTAGTTGACAGGGCCGATACCCGGGCTTTCTTT	CASSVVDRADTRAFF
TRBV18	once	TRBJ2-3	21	TRBD2	TGTGCCAGCTCACCACCTGGGACTAGCGGGAGCTTGAGGAGCGGCACAGATACGCAGTATTTT	CASSPPGTSGSLRSGTDTQYF
TRBV5-1	-	TRBJ1-2	15	-	TGCGCCAGCAGCTTGGACGCTCCACAGGGCTATGGCTACACCTTC	CASSLDAPQGYGYTF
TRBV18	-	TRBJ2-1	13	-	TGTGCCAGCTCACCACCGATCGTCAATGAGCAGTTCTTC	CASSPPIVNEQFF
TRBV28	-	TRBJ1-2	15	-	TGTGCCAGCAGTTTTGAAGTGCGGGCTAACTATGGCTACACCTTC	CASSFEVRANYGYTF
TRBV20-1	-	TRBJ1-1	11	TRBD1	TGCAGTGCTGGACAGGGGCCGGAAGCTTTCTTT	CSAGQGPEAFF
TRBV5-1	-	TRBJ1-4	15	TRBD1	TGCGCCAGCAGCTTGAGACAGGGTTCGGGGGAAAAACTGTTTTTT	CASSLRQGSGEKLFF
TRBV6-5	-	TRBJ1-6	13	-	TGTGCCAGCAGTCCTAAGGTGTATTCACCCCTCCACTTT	CASSPKVYSPLHF
TRBV5-5	-	TRBJ1-5	15	TRBD1	TGTGCCAGCAGCCCTGATCAGGGGGCCGGTCAGCCCCAGCATTTT	CASSPDQGAGQPQHF
TRBV18	-	TRBJ1-1	14	-	TGTGCCAGCTCTCCACAGCCGATGAACACTGAAGCTTTCTTT	CASSPQPMNTEAFF
TRBV5-1	-	TRBJ2-3	17	TRBD2	TGCGCCAGCAGCTTGGACCTAGCGGGGCCGGGCACAGATACGCAGTATTTT	CASSLDLAGPGTDTQYF
TRBV11-2	-	TRBJ2-7	13	-	TGTGCCAGCAGCTTTTCTACAGGACACGAGCAGTACTTC	CASSFSTGHEQYF
TRBV6-2/TRBV6-3	-	TRBJ1-1	15	-	TGTGCCAGCAGTTACCCGTCTCAAGTGAACACTGAAGCTTTCTTT	CASSYPSQVNTEAFF
TRBV7-2	-	TRBJ2-7	18	TRBD1	TGTGCCAGCAGCTTACAGGGGGCGAGATTCAAATTCTCCTACGAGCAGTACTTC	CASSLQGARFKFSYEQYF
TRBV7-9	-	TRBJ1-1	15	-	TGTGCCAGCAGCTCCCCGGGTGGGATGAACACTGAAGCTTTCTTT	CASSSPGGMNTEAFF
TRBV24-1	-	TRBJ1-5	16	-	TGTGCCACCAGTGATTTGTGGGAATATAGCAATCAGCCCCAGCATTTT	CATSDLWEYSNQPQHF
TRBV5-1	-	TRBJ1-1	13	-	TGCGCCAGCAGCTTGGCCGGGACCAAAGGGGCTTTTTTT	CASSLAGTKGAFF
TRBV19	-	TRBJ1-1	14	-	TGTGCCAGTACCCCGGACTTACCGAACACTGAAGCTTTCTTT	CASTPDLPNTEAFF
TRBV29-1	-	TRBJ1-3	17	-	TGCAGCGTTGCTGAACCGATTCTGGGAGGGGGAGGAAACACCATATATTTT	CSVAEPILGGGGNTIYF
TRBV11-3	-	TRBJ1-1	13	-	TGTGCCAGCAGCTTAGATCCAGGCGGCGAAGCTTTCTTT	CASSLDPGGEAFF
TRBV27	-	TRBJ1-1	11	-	TGTGCCAGCAGGAGGGGAACTGAAGCTTTCTTT	CASRRGTEAFF
TRBV27	-	TRBJ2-3	17	TRBD2	TGTGCCAGCAGTCCCTTAGCGGGGGGGCCGAGGACAGATACGCAGTATTTT	CASSPLAGGPRTDTQYF
TRBV19	-	TRBJ1-5	18	-	TGTGCCAGTAGTATAGTATTCGGGGAGGAAGAAAGCAATCAGCCCCAGCATTTT	CASSIVFGEEESNQPQHF
TRBV14	-	TRBJ1-1	16	TRBD1	TGTGCCAGCAGCCAAGGACGACAGGGGGTAGCCACTGAAGCTTTCTTT	CASSQGRQGVATEAFF
TRBV5-1	-	TRBJ1-2	15	TRBD1	TGCGCCAGCAGCCTATCCTTAGGACAGGAGAATGGCTACACCTTC	CASSLSLGQENGYTF
TRBV4-3	-	TRBJ2-5	13	-	TGCGCCAGCAGCCCGGCTAGCCGACAGACCCAGTACTTC	CASSPASRQTQYF
TRBV18	once	TRBJ2-4	15	TRBD1	TGTGCCAGCTCACCACCGGGACAGGGAAGAAACATTCAGTACTTC	CASSPPGQGRNIQYF
TRBV13	-	TRBJ2-1	23	TRBD2	TGTGCCAGCAGCTCCCTGGACAGGGGAGCTAGCGGGAGGGCTCGCCCCACTTACAATGAGCAGTTCTTC	CASSSLDRGASGRARPTYNEQFF
TRBV4-3	once	TRBJ2-2	13	-	TGCGCCAGCAGCCTCCTAGCGACCGGGGAGCTGTTTTTT	CASSLLATGELFF
TRBV18	-	TRBJ1-5	15	TRBD1	TGTGCCAGCTCTCCGACAGGGGTCCCTAATCAGCCCCAGCATTTT	CASSPTGVPNQPQHF
TRBV11-2	-	TRBJ1-1	15	-	TGTGCCAGCAGCATTACACAGGGCATAAACACTGAAGCTTTCTTT	CASSITQGINTEAFF
TRBV7-9	few	TRBJ1-2	15	-	TGTGCCAGCAGCTTTCCCCAGCAGGCGAACTATGGCTACACCTTC	CASSFPQQANYGYTF
TRBV6-2/TRBV6-3	-	TRBJ1-5	15	-	TGTGCCAGCAGCCCCAGACACAGGGCGGGTCAGCCCCAGCATTTT	CASSPRHRAGQPQHF
TRBV6-4	-	TRBJ2-1	16	TRBD2	TGTGCCAGCAGTGACTCCAGTAGCGGGGACTACAATGAGCAGTTCTTC	CASSDSSSGDYNEQFF
TRBV4-3	-	TRBJ2-2	18	TRBD1	TGCGCCAGCAGCCAAGGGTTGGGACAGGGATCGAACACCGGGGAGCTGTTTTTT	CASSQGLGQGSNTGELFF
TRBV19	-	TRBJ1-5	16	TRBD1	TGTGCCAGTAGTATAGGGACAGGTATTTTCGGTCAGCCCCAGCATTTT	CASSIGTGIFGQPQHF
TRBV27	few	TRBJ2-1	15	TRBD2	TGTGCCAGCAGTTTAATAGCGGGCCTTTACAATGAGCAGTTCTTC	CASSLIAGLYNEQFF
TRBV19	-	TRBJ1-1	14	TRBD1	TGTGCCAGTAGTAAGGGGGCTTCGAACACTGAAGCTTTCTTT	CASSKGASNTEAFF
TRBV18	-	TRBJ1-4	14	-	TGTGCCAGCTCACCACCGTCTCAGGAGGAAAAACTGTTTTTT	CASSPPSQEEKLFF
TRBV5-1	-	TRBJ2-3	16	TRBD2	TGCGCCAGCAGCGTACTAGCGGGACCGGACACAGATACGCAGTATTTT	CASSVLAGPDTDTQYF
TRBV9	-	TRBJ2-2	15	-	TGTGCCAGCAGCGTAGATGGCGGGAACACCGGGGAGCTGTTTTTT	CASSVDGGNTGELFF
TRBV11-3	many	TRBJ2-2	15	-	TGTGCCAGCAGCGATATATGGCGGCACACCGGGGAGCTGTTTTTT	CASSDIWRHTGELFF
TRBV25-1	few	TRBJ2-2	13	-	TGTGCCAGCAGAGTAGGGTTCGCCGGGGAGCTGTTTTTT	CASRVGFAGELFF
TRBV4-3	-	TRBJ1-2	15	-	TGCGCCAGCAGCCAAGATATGGGGTATAACTATGGCTACACCTTC	CASSQDMGYNYGYTF
TRBV3-1/TRBV3-2	-	TRBJ2-6	18	-	TGTGCCAGCAGCCATAGAACAAATTGGCAATCTGGGGCCAACGTCCTGACTTTC	CASSHRTNWQSGANVLTF
TRBV18	-	TRBJ1-1	17	TRBD1	TGTGCCAGCTCACCGGGACAGCCATTGCAGATGAACACTGAAGCTTTCTTT	CASSPGQPLQMNTEAFF
TRBV30	-	TRBJ2-3	13	TRBD1	TGTGCCTCGGACAGGTCCTTCACAGATACGCAGTATTTT	CASDRSFTDTQYF
TRBV6-4	-	TRBJ2-5	14	-	TGTGCCAGCAGTCAACAGGGAGGCCAAGAGACCCAGTACTTC	CASSQQGGQETQYF
TRBV11-3	once	TRBJ2-1	11	-	TGTGCCAGCAGCTCCACTAATGAGCAGTTCTTC	CASSSTNEQFF
TRBV10-3	few	TRBJ1-2	12	-	TGTGCCATCAGTGAGTCTAACTATGGCTACACCTTC	CAISESNYGYTF
TRBV15	-	TRBJ2-1	14	-	TGTGCCACCAGCAGAGATCTTGCGTATGGCCATCGGTTCTTC	CATSRDLAYGHRFF
TRBV5-4	-	TRBJ1-1	12	-	TGTGCTGGAGGAGGGGCGAGGACTGAAGCTTTCTTT	CAGGGARTEAFF
TRBV5-1	once	TRBJ1-1	13	-	TGCGCCAGCAGCCCCCAGGGACACACTGAAGCTTTCTTT	CASSPQGHTEAFF
TRBV28	once	TRBJ1-2	14	-	TGTGCCAGCAGCCGGGGCTCAGATTCCTATGGCTACACCTTC	CASSRGSDSYGYTF